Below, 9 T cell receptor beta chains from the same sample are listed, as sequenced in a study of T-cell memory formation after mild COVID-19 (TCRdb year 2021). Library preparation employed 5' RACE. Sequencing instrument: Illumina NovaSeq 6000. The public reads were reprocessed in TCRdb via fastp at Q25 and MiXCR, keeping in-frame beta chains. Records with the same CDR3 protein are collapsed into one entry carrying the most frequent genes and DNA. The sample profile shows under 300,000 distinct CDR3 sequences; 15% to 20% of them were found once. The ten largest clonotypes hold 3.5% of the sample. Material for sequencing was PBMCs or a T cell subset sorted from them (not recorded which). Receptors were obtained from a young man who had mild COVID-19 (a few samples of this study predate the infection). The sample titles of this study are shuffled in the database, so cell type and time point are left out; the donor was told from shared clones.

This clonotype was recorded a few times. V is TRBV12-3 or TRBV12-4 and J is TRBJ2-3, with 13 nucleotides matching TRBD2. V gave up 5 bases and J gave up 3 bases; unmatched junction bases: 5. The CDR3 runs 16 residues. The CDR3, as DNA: TGTGCCAGCAGTCCACTAGCGGGGGGGCCGACAGATACGCAGTATTTT. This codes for CASSPLAGGPTDTQYF.

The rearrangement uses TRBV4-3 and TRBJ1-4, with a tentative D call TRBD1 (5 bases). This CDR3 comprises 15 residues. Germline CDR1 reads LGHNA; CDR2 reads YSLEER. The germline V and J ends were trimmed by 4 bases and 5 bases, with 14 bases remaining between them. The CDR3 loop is CASSPLRQPNEKLFF. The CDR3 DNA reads TGCGCCAGCAGCCCCCTTCGACAGCCAAATGAAAAACTGTTTTTT.

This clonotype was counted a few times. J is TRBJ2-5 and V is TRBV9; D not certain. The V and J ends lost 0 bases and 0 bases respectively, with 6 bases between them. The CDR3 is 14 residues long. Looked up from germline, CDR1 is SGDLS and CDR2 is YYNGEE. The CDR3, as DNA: TGTGCCAGCAGCGTAGTCGCAAACCAAGAGACCCAGTACTTC. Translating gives CASSVVANQETQYF.

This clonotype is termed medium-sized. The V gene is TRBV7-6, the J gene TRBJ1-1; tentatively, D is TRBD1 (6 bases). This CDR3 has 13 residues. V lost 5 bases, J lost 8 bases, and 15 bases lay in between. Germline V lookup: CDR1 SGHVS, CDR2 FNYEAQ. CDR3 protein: CASSVQTGTEAFF. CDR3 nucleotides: TGTGCCAGCAGCGTACAAACAGGGACCGAAGCTTTCTTT.

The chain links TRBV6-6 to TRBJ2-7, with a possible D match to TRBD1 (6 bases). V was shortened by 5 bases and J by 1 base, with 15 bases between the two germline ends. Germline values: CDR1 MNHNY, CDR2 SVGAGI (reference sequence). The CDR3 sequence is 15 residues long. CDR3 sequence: CASSGRVTGSYEQYV. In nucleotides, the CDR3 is TGTGCCAGCAGTGGCAGGGTCACAGGGTCCTACGAGCAGTACGTC.

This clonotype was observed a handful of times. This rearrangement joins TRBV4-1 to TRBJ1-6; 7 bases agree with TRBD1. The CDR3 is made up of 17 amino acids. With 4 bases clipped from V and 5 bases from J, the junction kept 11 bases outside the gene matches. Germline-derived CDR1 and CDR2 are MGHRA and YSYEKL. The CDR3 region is CASSRRDSRGDNSPLHF. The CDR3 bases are TGCGCCAGCAGCCGTCGGGACAGTCGGGGAGATAATTCACCCCTCCACTTT.

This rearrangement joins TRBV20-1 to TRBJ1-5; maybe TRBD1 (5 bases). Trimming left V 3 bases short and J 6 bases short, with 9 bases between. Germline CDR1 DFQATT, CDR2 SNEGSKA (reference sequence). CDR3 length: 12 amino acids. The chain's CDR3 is CSASQGRQPQHF. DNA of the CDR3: TGCAGTGCTAGTCAGGGACGTCAGCCCCAGCATTTT.

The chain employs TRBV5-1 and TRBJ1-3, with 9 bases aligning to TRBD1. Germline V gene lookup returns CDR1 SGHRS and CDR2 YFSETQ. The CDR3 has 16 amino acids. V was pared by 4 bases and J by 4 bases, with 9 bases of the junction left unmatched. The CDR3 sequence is CASSLQTGGSGNTIYF. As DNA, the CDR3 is TGCGCCAGCAGCCTTCAAACAGGGGGCTCGGGAAACACCATATATTTT.

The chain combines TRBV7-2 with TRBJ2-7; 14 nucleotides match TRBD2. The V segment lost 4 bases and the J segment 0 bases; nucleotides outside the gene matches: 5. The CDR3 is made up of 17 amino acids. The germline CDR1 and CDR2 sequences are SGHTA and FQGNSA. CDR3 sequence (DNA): TGTGCCAGCAGCTATAGCGGGACTAGCGGGGGCTCCTACGAGCAGTACGTC. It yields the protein CASSYSGTSGGSYEQYV.